This record covers a single TCR beta chain. This sample was taken from a study of T cell changes during pregnancy in multiple sclerosis. This CDR3 is built from 12 residues. Trimming shortened V by 5 bases and J by 8 bases, and 12 bases separated the two germline ends. Germline-derived CDR1 and CDR2 are SGHTA and FQGNSA. Measured with immunoSEQ multiplex PCR; TCRdb has only the in-frame clones, and not every one. The data show 65,000 to 90,000 clones, about 89% seen once. The chain combines TRBV7-2 with TRBJ1-2; no reliable D call. The sample in question was peripheral blood, obtained in the first trimester of pregnancy. This clonotype was obtained from a female donor with multiple sclerosis, enrolled in a pregnancy study. CDR3 in DNA: TGTGCCAGCAGCCCCAGCGATTGGGGCTACACCTTC. It codes for CASSPSDWGYTF.